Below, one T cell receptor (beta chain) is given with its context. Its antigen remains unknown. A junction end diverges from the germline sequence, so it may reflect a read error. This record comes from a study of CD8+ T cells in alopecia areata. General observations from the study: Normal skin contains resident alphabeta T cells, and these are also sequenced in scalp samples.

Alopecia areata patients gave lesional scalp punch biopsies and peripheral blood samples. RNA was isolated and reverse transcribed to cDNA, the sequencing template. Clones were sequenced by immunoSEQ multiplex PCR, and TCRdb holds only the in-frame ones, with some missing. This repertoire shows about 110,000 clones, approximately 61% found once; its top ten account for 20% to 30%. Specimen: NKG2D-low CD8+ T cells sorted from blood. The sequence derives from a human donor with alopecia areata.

CDR3 bases: TGTGCCAGCAGCTTAGATCTACTAGCGGGAGTATTT. Protein product: CASSLDLLAGVF. The V call is TRBV11-2, the J call TRBJ2-3; 11 nucleotides match TRBD2. The CDR3 consists of 12 residues. CDR1 is SGHAT, CDR2 FQNNGV, per germline.